The text below deals with one TCR beta chain. The germline V gene encodes CDR1 SGHTA and CDR2 FQGTGA. With 2 bases removed from V and 5 bases from J, the gap between germline ends came to 18 bases. The CDR3 loop spans 16 amino acids. This sample is part of a study of OX40 agonist ivuxolimab in advanced cancers. On the study more broadly: Ivuxolimab, an agonistic anti-OX40 (CD134) antibody, was given to patients. A history of anti-PD-1, anti-PD-L1 or anti-CTLA-4 therapy was acceptable, and approximately 40% had some.

Measured with immunoSEQ multiplex PCR; TCRdb has only the in-frame clones, and not every one. The sample contains some 80,000 clones, more than 90% of which appear only once. The origin of this receptor is an adult with an advanced solid tumor such as melanoma, head and neck, liver or kidney cancer. Sequencing used CD4+ or CD8+ T cells sorted from blood, obtained in a trial of the OX40 agonist ivuxolimab. V gene TRBV7-3 combines with J gene TRBJ2-5; TRBD2 is a possible D gene (7 bases). For the CDR3, the DNA is TGTGCCAGCAGCTTACGGGGTGCGGGGGCTCGGGAGACCCAGTACTTC. Translation: CASSLRGAGARETQYF.